These T cell receptor beta chains were read from a single sample in a study of T cells in Graves' hyperthyroidism and ophthalmopathy. Each CDR3 protein is one row after TCRdb ran MiXCR on the multiplex PCR reads. The sample contains 550,000 to 700,000 distinct CDR3 sequences, about 45% of which appear only once. The specimen was peripheral blood or thyroid tissue (not recorded which). The source is an adult woman with Graves' disease, either hyperthyroidism or ophthalmopathy (not recorded which). CDR3s include the opening cysteine and the closing phenylalanine or tryptophan. A D gene is named only where the DNA matches it firmly. For some rows the clone size is stated as once, few or many, or as a class when expanded; others skip it.

d_gene | j_gene | v_gene | abundance | CDR3aa | CDR3nt
. | TRBJ1-5 | TRBV12-3/TRBV12-4 | . | CASKRTSGETQHF | TGTGCCAGCAAGAGGACTAGCGGTGAGACCCAGCATTTT
. | TRBJ1-1 | TRBV6-5 | many | CASSYSSGRAFF | TGTGCCAGCAGTTACTCGAGCGGAAGGGCTTTCTTT
. | TRBJ2-2 | TRBV19 | many | CASSIRQPNTGELFF | TGTGCCAGTAGTATTCGGCAGCCGAACACCGGGGAGCTGTTTTTT
. | TRBJ1-1 | TRBV6-1 | many | CASERQTEAAFF | TGTGCCAGCGAGCGACAGACCGAGGCAGCTTTCTTT
. | TRBJ2-5 | TRBV7-2 | . | CASSPTYIQETQYF | TGTGCCAGCAGTCCTACTTACATCCAAGAGACCCAGTACTTC
TRBD1 | TRBJ1-2 | TRBV6-1 | many | CASSEPGQGAYGYTF | TGTGCCAGCAGTGAACCGGGACAGGGGGCGTATGGCTACACCTTC
TRBD1 | TRBJ1-4 | TRBV7-3 | few | CASQGQGNEKLFF | TGTGCCAGCCAGGGACAGGGTAATGAAAAACTGTTTTTT
. | TRBJ1-2 | TRBV2 | once | CASSGRTVEGYTF | TGTGCCAGCAGTGGCCGGACTGTTGAGGGCTACACCTTC
. | TRBJ2-2 | TRBV7-9 | many | CASSYAPAENTGELFF | TGTGCCAGCAGCTACGCGCCGGCAGAGAACACCGGGGAGCTGTTTTTT
TRBD1 | TRBJ2-5 | TRBV14 | . | CASSPRGQMETQYF | TGTGCCAGCAGCCCCCGGGGACAGATGGAGACCCAGTACTTC
. | TRBJ2-7 | TRBV24-1 | once | CATSLGQGTSGEQYF | TGTGCCACCAGTTTGGGCCAGGGGACTTCGGGCGAGCAGTACTTC
. | TRBJ2-7 | TRBV28 | few | CASSLVAAWIDEQYF | TGTGCCAGCAGTTTGGTAGCGGCTTGGATCGACGAGCAGTACTTC
TRBD1 | TRBJ2-5 | TRBV7-3 | . | CASSLDDDRGEATQYF | TGTGCCAGCAGCTTAGATGACGACAGGGGAGAGGCTACCCAGTACTTC
. | TRBJ1-2 | TRBV5-6 | once | CASSLARDGYTF | TGTGCCAGCAGCTTGGCTCGGGACGGCTACACCTTC
TRBD2 | TRBJ2-7 | TRBV20-1 | few | CSALYSGRAYEQYF | TGCAGTGCTCTATACAGCGGGAGGGCCTACGAGCAGTACTTC
. | TRBJ1-2 | TRBV7-8 | . | CASKQSGRSYGYTF | TGTGCCAGCAAGCAGTCGGGACGGTCCTATGGCTACACCTTC
. | TRBJ2-2 | TRBV20-1 | . | CSASRAGDHGELSW | TGCAGTGCTAGTAGGGCAGGGGATCACGGGGAGCTGTCTTGG
. | TRBJ1-1 | TRBV2 | many | CASSVQEWTEAFF | TGTGCCAGCAGCGTCCAAGAGTGGACTGAAGCTTTCTTT
. | TRBJ2-5 | TRBV12-3/TRBV12-4 | many | CASTREGYQETQYF | TGTGCCAGCACCCGAGAGGGGTATCAAGAGACCCAGTACTTC
. | TRBJ2-5 | TRBV28 | many | CASSLDGLGETQYF | TGTGCCAGCAGTCTCGACGGGTTGGGAGAGACCCAGTACTTC
. | TRBJ1-2 | TRBV7-9 | many | CASSFGETGGYTF | TGTGCCAGCAGCTTCGGCGAGACCGGTGGCTACACCTTC
. | TRBJ1-2 | TRBV4-1 | many | CASSRRGHLGYTF | TGCGCCAGCAGCCGGAGAGGGCATCTTGGCTACACCTTC
TRBD2 | TRBJ2-5 | TRBV7-6 | many | CASSLLAVGPRAQYF | TGTGCCAGCAGCTTACTAGCGGTGGGCCCAAGGGCCCAGTACTTC
TRBD1 | TRBJ2-7 | TRBV20-1 | many | CSAPRQGVDTYEQYF | TGCAGTGCCCCGAGACAGGGGGTGGACACCTACGAGCAGTACTTC
. | TRBJ1-2 | TRBV5-1 | . | CASSSVGQSYGYTF | TGTGCCAGTAGTTCCGTAGGACAGTCTTATGGCTACACCTTC
. | TRBJ1-2 | TRBV11-2 | . | CASSPPGQRYGYTF | TGTGCCAGCAGCCCCCCAGGACAGCGATATGGCTACACCTTC
TRBD2 | TRBJ2-5 | TRBV11-2 | many | CASSPRGGTLQETQYF | TGTGCCAGCAGCCCCCGGGGGGGGACCTTACAAGAGACCCAGTACTTC
. | TRBJ2-5 | TRBV10-3 | . | CARHRGRRWGGFQETQYF | TGTGCTAGACATAGGGGGCGTAGGTGGGGAGGTTTCCAAGAGACCCAGTACTTC
TRBD2 | TRBJ2-3 | TRBV7-9 | . | CASSQREGASGGNTQYF | TGTGCCAGCAGCCAACGAGAGGGGGCTAGCGGGGGGAATACGCAGTATTTT
. | TRBJ1-4 | TRBV5-6 | many | CASSSVGQSEEKLFF | TGTGCCAGCAGCTCCGTCGGCCAGTCCGAGGAAAAACTGTTTTTT
. | TRBJ1-3 | TRBV20-1 | . | CSASPQGVTGNTIYF | TGCAGTGCTTCCCCACAGGGCGTAACTGGAAACACCATATATTTT
TRBD1 | TRBJ2-7 | TRBV7-2 | many | CASSPLGTARIEQYF | TGTGCCAGCAGCCCTTTGGGGACAGCCCGAATCGAGCAGTACTTC
. | TRBJ1-5 | TRBV4-1 | . | CASSQEARWQVGQPQHF | TGCGCCAGCAGCCAAGAAGCGCGATGGCAGGTTGGACAGCCCCAGCATTTT
. | TRBJ2-7 | TRBV4-2 | many | CASSHLEGSREQYF | TGTGCCAGCAGCCACCTGGAAGGGTCTCGTGAGCAGTACTTC
TRBD1 | TRBJ1-5 | TRBV15 | many | CATSRDRDSFNQPQHF | TGTGCCACCAGCAGAGATCGGGACAGCTTCAATCAGCCCCAGCATTTT
. | TRBJ1-6 | TRBV25-1 | many | CASSVQGNYNSPLHF | TGTGCCAGCAGTGTACAGGGTAACTATAATTCACCCCTCCACTTT
TRBD1 | TRBJ1-5 | TRBV20-1 | many | CSARLRQGVSNQPQHF | TGCAGTGCTAGATTGAGACAGGGCGTAAGCAATCAGCCCCAGCATTTT
. | TRBJ1-1 | TRBV27 | . | CASSLSSFVAVGGAFF | TGTGCCAGCAGTTTATCGAGTTTCGTGGCGGTGGGGGGGGCTTTCTTT
TRBD2 | TRBJ2-5 | TRBV11-2 | many | CASSAITSGQETQYF | TGTGCCAGCAGCGCCATAACTAGCGGCCAAGAGACCCAGTACTTC
. | TRBJ1-5 | TRBV20-1 | many | CSARQSAGLNQPQHF | TGCAGTGCTAGACAGAGCGCGGGCCTAAATCAGCCCCAGCATTTT
. | TRBJ2-7 | TRBV15 | many | CATSSAWVSSASYEQYF | TGTGCCACCAGCAGCGCCTGGGTAAGCTCCGCATCCTACGAGCAGTACTTC
. | TRBJ1-5 | TRBV19 | few | CASSMGAEQPQHF | TGTGCCAGTAGTATGGGGGCCGAGCAGCCCCAGCATTTT
. | TRBJ1-4 | TRBV20-1 | . | CSARVFGFGNTNEKLSF | .
. | TRBJ2-7 | TRBV6-5 | many | CASRPGTSSYEQYF | TGTGCCAGCAGACCCGGGACAAGCTCCTACGAGCAGTACTTC
. | TRBJ2-5 | TRBV29-1 | many | CSVAQPRGRAQETQYF | TGCAGCGTTGCCCAGCCTCGGGGGCGGGCACAAGAGACCCAGTACTTC
. | TRBJ1-3 | TRBV7-6 | few | CASSSGTNTIYF | TGTGCCAGCAGCTCCGGGACAAACACCATATATTTT
TRBD1 | TRBJ2-7 | TRBV5-1 | . | CASSTGTGGSEQYF | TGCGCCAGCAGCACGGGGACAGGGGGCAGCGAGCAGTACTTC
TRBD1 | TRBJ1-1 | TRBV12-3/TRBV12-4 | many | CASSRDRGIFYSEAFF | TGTGCCAGCAGCCGCGACAGGGGGATTTTCTATTCTGAAGCTTTCTTT
. | TRBJ2-7 | TRBV4-1 | . | CASSHSMAGPFIYEQYF | TGCGCCAGCAGCCACTCTATGGCAGGCCCCTTTATTTACGAGCAGTACTTC
. | TRBJ1-4 | TRBV15 | many | CATSLGGVNEKLFF | TGTGCCACCAGCCTTGGGGGCGTGAATGAAAAACTGTTTTTT
. | TRBJ2-6 | TRBV6-1 | . | CASSAAGANVLTF | TGTGCCAGCAGTGCCGCGGGGGCCAACGTCCTGACTTTC